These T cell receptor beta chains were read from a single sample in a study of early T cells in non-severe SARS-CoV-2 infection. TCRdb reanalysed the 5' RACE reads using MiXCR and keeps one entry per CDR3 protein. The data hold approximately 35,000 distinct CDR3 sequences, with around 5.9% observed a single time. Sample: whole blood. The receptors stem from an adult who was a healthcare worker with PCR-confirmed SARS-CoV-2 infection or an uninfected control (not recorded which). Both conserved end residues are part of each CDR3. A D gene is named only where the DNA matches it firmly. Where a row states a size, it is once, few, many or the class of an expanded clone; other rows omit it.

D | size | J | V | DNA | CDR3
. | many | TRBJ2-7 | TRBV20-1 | TGCAGTTCGGGGTCCCCCTACGAGCAGTACTTC | CSSGSPYEQYF
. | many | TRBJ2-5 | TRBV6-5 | TGTGCCAGATCTCCCCAGGGTAGGGAGACCCAGTACTTC | CARSPQGRETQYF
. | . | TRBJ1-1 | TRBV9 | TGTGCCAGCAGCGTAAGAGTAGGGCTTTTGGCTTTCTTT | CASSVRVGLLAFF
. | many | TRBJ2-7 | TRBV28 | TGTGCCAGCAATCAGGACTCCGCCTACGAGCAGTACTTC | CASNQDSAYEQYF
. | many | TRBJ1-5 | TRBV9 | TGTGCCAGCAGCGGAGGGGTTGGCAATCAGCCCCAGCATTTT | CASSGGVGNQPQHF
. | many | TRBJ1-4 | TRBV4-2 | TGTGCCAGCAGCCAAACCGGACCCTCGGGGGAAAAACTGTTTTTT | CASSQTGPSGEKLFF
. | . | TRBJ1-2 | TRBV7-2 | TGTGCCAGCAGCTCAGTAGGGGAGGACTATGGCTACACCTTC | CASSSVGEDYGYTF
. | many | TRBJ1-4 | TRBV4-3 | TGCGCCAGCAGCCAAGGGGCCGAACAGGGTACCGGCCTAGGTGAAAAACTGTTTTTT | CASSQGAEQGTGLGEKLFF
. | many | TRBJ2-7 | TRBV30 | TGTGCCTGGGATAGTGGTGGGTTTACCTACGAGCAGTACTTC | CAWDSGGFTYEQYF
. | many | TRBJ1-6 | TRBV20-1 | TGCAGTGCTAGGGATGCCACAGTGAGCTCCTATAATTCACCCCTCCACTTT | CSARDATVSSYNSPLHF
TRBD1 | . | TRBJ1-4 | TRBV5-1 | TGCGCCAGCAGCTCAACGACAGGGGGCTTGGAACTGGGAAAACTGTTTTTT | CASSSTTGGLELGKLFF
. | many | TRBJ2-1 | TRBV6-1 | TGTGCCAGCAGTGAATGGTTAGGACGGGAGCAGTTCTTC | CASSEWLGREQFF
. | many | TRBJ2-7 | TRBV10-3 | TGTGCCATCAGGGACACACGCTCCTCCTACGAGCAGTACTTC | CAIRDTRSSYEQYF
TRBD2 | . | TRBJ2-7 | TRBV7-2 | TGTGCCAGCAGCTTAGGGGGACTAGCCTACGAGCAGTACTTC | CASSLGGLAYEQYF
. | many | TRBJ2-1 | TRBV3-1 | TGTGCCAGCAGCCAGCGATTAGTAAATGAGCAGTTCTTC | CASSQRLVNEQFF
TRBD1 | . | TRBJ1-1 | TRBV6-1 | TGTGCCAGCAGAGGGACAGACCCTGAAGCTTTCTTT | CASRGTDPEAFF
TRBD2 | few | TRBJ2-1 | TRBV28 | TGTGCCAGCAAGGGGAGCGGGGGAGAGGAGTTCTTC | CASKGSGGEEFF
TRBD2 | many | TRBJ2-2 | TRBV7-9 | TGTGCCAGCAGCCCCCAGGCTAGCGGGGAGCTCACCGGGGAGCTGTTTTTT | CASSPQASGELTGELFF
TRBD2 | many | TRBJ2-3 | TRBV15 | TGTGCCACCAGCAGTCCCAAGGGACTAGCGGGGGGAGATACGCAGTATTTT | CATSSPKGLAGGDTQYF
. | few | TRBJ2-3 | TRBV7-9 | TGTGCCAGCAGGTGGGACAGCACAGATACGCAGTATTTT | CASRWDSTDTQYF
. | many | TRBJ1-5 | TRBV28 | TGTGCCAGCAGCCCCGGACAGAACCATCAGCCCCAGCATTTT | CASSPGQNHQPQHF
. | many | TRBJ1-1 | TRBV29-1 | TGCAGCGCTCGGGCAGCCGGGGGCATCACTGAAGCTTTCTTT | CSARAAGGITEAFF
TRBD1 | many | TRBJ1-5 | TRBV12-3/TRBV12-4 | TGTGCCAGCAGTTCGAGGACAGGGCGAGGCAATCAGCCCCAGCATTTT | CASSSRTGRGNQPQHF
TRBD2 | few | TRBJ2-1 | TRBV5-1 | TGCGCCAGCAGCTTGCCGCGGGGGGAATACAATGAGCAGTTCTTC | CASSLPRGEYNEQFF